The 5 T cell receptor beta chains in this list originate from one sample, sequenced in a study of cytomegalovirus exposure and HLA in healthy donors (dated by TCRdb to the late 2010s). Library method: the immunoSEQ multiplex PCR assay. For the multiplex PCR, a mixture combining 60 forward primers for TCR Vbeta segments and 13 reverse primers for TCR Jbeta segments was used. Here the immuneACCESS table is served through TCRdb, limited to in-frame sequences with V and J called. Missing clones are a known gap in these copies; in checked studies unresolved V genes cover under half, and the rest lacks a known reason. The sample table shows roughly 110,000 clones, and 67% are seen once. The ten top clones hold about 8.6% of the sample. The sequenced sample consisted of PBMCs. These receptors were taken from a man aged 18 to 35 in good health and CMV-seropositive.

The chain recombines TRBV27 with TRBJ2-3; the D is unclear. This CDR3 comprises 12 residues. V gave up 9 bases and J gave up 1 base, with 8 bases separating them. In germline, CDR1 is MNHEY, CDR2 SMNVEV (reference sequence). As DNA, the CDR3 is TGTGCCAGTACCACTGGCACAGATACGCAGTATTTT. It is translated as CASTTGTDTQYF.

The CDR3 loop reads CASSQNRGTRGYTF. CDR3 in DNA: TGTGCCAGCAGTCAAAACAGGGGAACCCGCGGCTACACCTTC. This chain joins TRBV7-2 and TRBJ1-2; 7 bases fit TRBD1. Germline CDR1 and CDR2: SGHTA and FQGNSA. With 6 bases clipped from V and 8 bases from J, the junction kept 12 bases outside the gene matches. This CDR3 has 14 residues.

The chain links TRBV15 to TRBJ2-3; 7 nucleotides line up with TRBD2. This CDR3 has 15 amino acids. The germline gives CDR1 LNHNV, CDR2 YYDKDF (reference sequence). V lost 3 bases, J lost 0 bases, and 3 bases stayed unmatched. CDR3 DNA: TGTGCCACCAGCAGTGGGGGGGGGAGCACAGATACGCAGTATTTT. It specifies CATSSGGGSTDTQYF.

Only one count was recorded for this clone. V gene TRBV2 combines with J gene TRBJ1-2; TRBD1 aligns across 8 bases. This CDR3 contains 16 residues. V shed 5 bases and J 4 bases; nucleotides not matched to a gene: 12. Germline CDR1 is SNHLY and CDR2 is FYNNEI. The CDR3 DNA follows: TGTGCCAGCAGTCAATTGGACGGACAGGGAACCTATGGCTACACCTTC. This translates into CASSQLDGQGTYGYTF.

This sequence joins TRBV6-6 and TRBJ1-6; unclear D gene. CDR3 size: 14 residues. The germline CDR1 and CDR2 sequences are MNHNY and SVGAGI (reference sequence). Trimming pared 2 bases from V and 9 bases from J, leaving 11 bases between. Written as DNA, the CDR3 is TGTGCCAGCAGTTACGCGACTTTGGGTTCACCCCTCCACTTT. Translation: CASSYATLGSPLHF.